This passage covers 20 T cell receptor beta chains from one sample sequenced in a study of cytomegalovirus exposure and HLA in healthy donors. The PCR made use of 60 Vbeta and 13 Jbeta primers. Some clones are missing from TCRdb's copy, which holds only in-frame ones; the method was immunoSEQ multiplex PCR. Counted here are roughly 100,000 clones, 63% occurring once; the ten biggest clones make up about 4.3%. The material sequenced was PBMCs. Every receptor here comes from a human donor in good health.

The genes are TRBV7-2 and TRBJ2-7; 10 positions agree with TRBD2. The CDR3 totals 16 residues. The germline CDR1 and CDR2 sequences are SGHTA and FQGNSA. J lost 4 bases, V lost 1 base, and 7 bases had no gene match. The CDR3 sequence: CASSLVGTSVGYEQYF. In DNA form, the CDR3 reads TGTGCCAGCAGCTTAGTCGGGACTAGCGTCGGGTACGAGCAGTACTTC.

The chain employs TRBV6-5 and TRBJ1-4; D remains unclear. Between the trimmed V and J ends, which lost 2 bases and 0 bases, there was a span of 7 bases. CDR3 length: 15 amino acids. CDR1 is MNHEY, CDR2 SVGAGI, per germline. DNA for the CDR3: TGTGCCAGCAGTTACGGCACCGCAACTAATGAAAAACTGTTTTTT. It specifies CASSYGTATNEKLFF.

In this sample, this clone turned up many times. The chain uses TRBV6-5 and TRBJ2-1, with 16 nucleotides matching TRBD2. J lost 6 bases, V lost 6 bases, and 2 bases had no gene match. Germline V gives CDR1 MNHEY, CDR2 SVGAGI. This CDR3 spans 15 amino acids. The CDR3 nucleotides read TGTGCCAGCAGGGGACTAGCGGGAGGGCTCAATGAGCAGTTCTTC. It is translated as CASRGLAGGLNEQFF.

CDR3 sequence (DNA): TGTGCCAGCAGAGCAGCGGGAGGGCCAGATACGCAGTATTTT. Its protein is CASRAAGGPDTQYF. The genes are TRBV27 and TRBJ2-3; 10 bases are shared with TRBD2. Germline V gene sequence: CDR1 MNHEY, CDR2 SMNVEV (reference sequence). V lost 6 bases to trimming and J lost 4 bases; unmatched junction nucleotides: 4. The CDR3 extends over 14 amino acids.

The chain couples TRBV9 to TRBJ2-3; weak D call: TRBD1 (6 bases). Germline V gives CDR1 SGDLS, CDR2 YYNGEE. The CDR3 runs 16 residues. V was clipped by 5 bases and J by 2 bases, with 18 bases between them. CDR3 nucleotide sequence: TGTGCCAGCAGTACCCACAGGGAGTACAACACAGATACGCAGTATTTT. As protein: CASSTHREYNTDTQYF.

The chain combines TRBV7-6 with TRBJ2-2; maybe TRBD2 (6 bases). Germline V lookup: CDR1 SGHVS, CDR2 FNYEAQ. The ends were cut back, 5 bases at V and 2 bases at J, with 15 bases in the middle. The CDR3 runs 16 residues. CDR3 DNA sequence: TGTGCCAGCAGCCCTCCCCGGGACTCAAACACCGGGGAGCTGTTTTTT. It is translated as CASSPPRDSNTGELFF.

The chain combines TRBV9 with TRBJ2-3; D unclear. The length of the CDR3 is 13 residues. Between the trimmed V and J ends, which lost 0 bases and 3 bases, there was a span of 5 bases. The germline V gene encodes CDR1 SGDLS and CDR2 YYNGEE. The CDR3 region has the DNA TGTGCCAGCAGCGTAGCTAGGACAGATACGCAGTATTTT. Its protein is CASSVARTDTQYF.

There are a few counts of this clone. The rearrangement uses TRBV28 and TRBJ1-5; 9 bases map to TRBD1. The V and J ends lost 8 bases and 4 bases, in that order; junction bases with no gene match: 9. The CDR3 totals 15 residues. CDR1 is MDHEN and CDR2 is SYDVKM in the germline V gene. The CDR3 nucleotides are TGTGCCAGCGTCCACTCGGGACAGGGTAATCAGCCCCAGCATTTT. Residues: CASVHSGQGNQPQHF.

A few counts support this clone. The chain combines TRBV7-8 with TRBJ2-7; 7 nucleotides line up with TRBD1. In germline, CDR1 is SGHVS, CDR2 FQNEAQ. The V gene end was trimmed by 5 bases and the J gene end by 4 bases; junction bases not matched to a gene: 14. The CDR3 loop spans 16 amino acids. The CDR3 reads CASSNDRAEKWYEQYF. The CDR3 nucleotides are TGTGCCAGCAGCAACGACAGGGCCGAGAAATGGTACGAGCAGTACTTC.

This clone was detected a few times. The CDR3, as DNA: TGTGCCAGCAACGCCGGGACAGTGAACACTGAAGCTTTCTTT. Translated, it gives CASNAGTVNTEAFF. The chain recombines TRBV6-6 with TRBJ1-1; 7 bases line up with TRBD1. The CDR3 sequence is 14 residues long. Per germline, CDR1 MNHNY and CDR2 SVGAGI (reference sequence). J was trimmed by 0 bases and V by 7 bases; bases with no gene match: 5.

V gene TRBV14 combines with J gene TRBJ2-5, with D unclear. V dropped 4 bases and J dropped 5 bases, with 23 bases sitting between them. CDR1 is SGHDN and CDR2 is FVKESK in the germline V gene. This CDR3 contains 17 residues. The CDR3 nucleotides read TGTGCCAGCAGCCCCACCCGCTCTCGACTCGGGTCGGAGACCCAGTACTTC. Its translation: CASSPTRSRLGSETQYF.

The chain couples TRBV6-6 to TRBJ2-2; D remains unclear. V lost 6 bases, J lost 2 bases, and 7 bases lay in between. The CDR3 contains 13 residues. The germline gives CDR1 MNHNY, CDR2 SVGAGI (reference sequence). The CDR3 is CASRGLNTGELFF. CDR3 sequence (DNA): TGTGCCAGCAGGGGCCTCAACACCGGGGAGCTGTTTTTT.

The V and J genes are TRBV2 and TRBJ1-5; 7 positions agree with TRBD1. Germline loops: CDR1 SNHLY, CDR2 FYNNEI. V trimming: 4 bases; J trimming: 7 bases; junction bases outside the gene matches: 4. This CDR3 contains 13 residues. The CDR3 protein is CASSATGAQPQHF. CDR3 DNA: TGTGCCAGCAGTGCCACAGGGGCCCAGCCCCAGCATTTT.

The V and J genes are TRBV5-1 and TRBJ1-1; 8 bases fit TRBD1. The CDR3 contains 14 residues. Germline-derived CDR1 and CDR2 are SGHRS and YFSETQ. The ends lost 0 bases at V and 6 bases at J; junction bases unmatched: 4. CDR3 sequence (DNA): TGCGCCAGCAGCTTGGGACAGGGGTACGCTGAAGCTTTCTTT. Protein product: CASSLGQGYAEAFF.

V gene TRBV7-9 combines with J gene TRBJ1-2, with D tentatively TRBD1 (6 bases). V lost 1 base and J lost 8, with 14 bases in between. The CDR3 runs to 14 residues. CDR1 and CDR2 (germline): SEHNR, FQNEAQ (reference sequence). The CDR3: CASSLGFRGEGYTF. The CDR3, as DNA: TGTGCCAGCAGCTTAGGGTTCAGGGGTGAAGGCTACACCTTC.

The chain has TRBV27 and TRBJ1-2, with TRBD1 as a possible D gene (6 bases). This CDR3 spans 12 amino acids. Germline V gene sequence: CDR1 MNHEY, CDR2 SMNVEV (reference sequence). V lost 4 bases to trimming and J lost 7 bases, with 10 bases between them. CDR3 region: CASSSTGSGYTF. For the CDR3, the DNA is TGTGCCAGCAGTTCCACAGGGAGTGGCTACACCTTC.

The rearrangement uses TRBV4-1 and TRBJ2-1; perhaps TRBD1 as D (6 bases). The CDR3 has 16 amino acids. The germline gives CDR1 MGHRA, CDR2 YSYEKL. V was pared by 4 bases and J by 3 bases, with 16 bases between. The CDR3 nucleotides read TGCGCCAGCAGCCCAACAGGGTTGGGGGACTACAATGAGCAGTTCTTC. Translated: CASSPTGLGDYNEQFF.

The chain joins TRBV5-1 to TRBJ1-2; 7 nucleotides agree with TRBD1. Germline CDR1 and CDR2: SGHRS and YFSETQ. This CDR3 region has 16 residues. V trimming: 2 bases; J trimming: 3 bases; junction bases outside the gene matches: 10. The CDR3 reads CASSLGMDRPYYGYTF. The CDR3 nucleotides are TGCGCCAGCAGCTTAGGTATGGACAGGCCCTACTATGGCTACACCTTC.

The rearrangement uses TRBV4-1 and TRBJ2-1; TRBD2 agrees at 13 bases. The ends lost 6 bases at V and 7 bases at J; junction bases unmatched: 9. Germline V gene sequence: CDR1 MGHRA, CDR2 YSYEKL. The CDR3 has 16 amino acids. This CDR3 is CASSPGLAGARNEQFF. CDR3 coding DNA: TGCGCCAGCAGTCCCGGACTAGCGGGAGCGAGGAATGAGCAGTTCTTC.

This chain uses TRBV5-6 with TRBJ2-5, with 13 bases aligning to TRBD2. V lost 4 bases to trimming and J lost 2 bases; unmatched junction nucleotides: 5. This CDR3 spans 16 amino acids. CDR1 and CDR2 from the germline V gene are SGHDT and YYEEEE. DNA of the CDR3: TGTGCCAGCAGCATAGGACTAGCGGGAGTTCAAGAGACCCAGTACTTC. Translating it yields CASSIGLAGVQETQYF. The full variable domain, with the rest looked up from reference TRBV5-6 and TRBJ2-5, is DAGVTQSPTHLIKTRGQQVTLRCSPKSGHDTVSWYQQALGQGPQFIFQYYEEEERQRGNFPDRFSGHQFPNYSSELNVNALLLGDSALYLCASSIGLAGVQETQYFGPGTRLLVL.